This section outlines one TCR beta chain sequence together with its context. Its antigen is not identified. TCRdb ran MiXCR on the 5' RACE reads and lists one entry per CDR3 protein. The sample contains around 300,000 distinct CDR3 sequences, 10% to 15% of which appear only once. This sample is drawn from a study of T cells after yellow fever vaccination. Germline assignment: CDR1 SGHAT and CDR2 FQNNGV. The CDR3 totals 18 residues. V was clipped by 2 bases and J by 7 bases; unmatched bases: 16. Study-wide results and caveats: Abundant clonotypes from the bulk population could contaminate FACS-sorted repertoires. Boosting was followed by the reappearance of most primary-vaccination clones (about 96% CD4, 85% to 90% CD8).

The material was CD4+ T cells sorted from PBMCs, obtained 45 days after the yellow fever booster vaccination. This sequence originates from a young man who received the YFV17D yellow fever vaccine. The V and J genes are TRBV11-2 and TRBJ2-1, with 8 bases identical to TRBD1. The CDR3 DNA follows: TGTGCCAGCAGCTTACGGGGACGAAGACAGGGGAGGTGGAATGAGCAGTTCTTC. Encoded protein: CASSLRGRRQGRWNEQFF.